This T cell receptor beta chain stems from a study of blood T cell repertoires in COVID-19. The overall study: The cDNA or gDNA used as material had been derived from T cells, B-cell-depleted T cells, or PBMCs.

V was pared by 8 bases and J by 2 bases, with 16 bases of the junction left unmatched. Germline V gene data show CDR1 as SNHLY and CDR2 as FYNNEI. This CDR3 comprises 18 residues. Only in-frame clones appear in the TCRdb table, and some are missing; sequencing was by immunoSEQ multiplex PCR. The repertoire holds fewer than 60,000 clones, 82% seen once, with 3.5% to 4.5% in the top ten. The material sequenced was peripheral blood. This TCR was recovered from a man in his fifties or sixties with acute or convalescent COVID-19. The chain uses TRBV2 and TRBJ1-5, with 9 bases aligning to TRBD1. The CDR3 nucleotides are TGTGCCAGCGGAACCCGGGACAGGGAACCAGGGCGCAATCAGCCCCAGCATTTT. Translation: CASGTRDREPGRNQPQHF.